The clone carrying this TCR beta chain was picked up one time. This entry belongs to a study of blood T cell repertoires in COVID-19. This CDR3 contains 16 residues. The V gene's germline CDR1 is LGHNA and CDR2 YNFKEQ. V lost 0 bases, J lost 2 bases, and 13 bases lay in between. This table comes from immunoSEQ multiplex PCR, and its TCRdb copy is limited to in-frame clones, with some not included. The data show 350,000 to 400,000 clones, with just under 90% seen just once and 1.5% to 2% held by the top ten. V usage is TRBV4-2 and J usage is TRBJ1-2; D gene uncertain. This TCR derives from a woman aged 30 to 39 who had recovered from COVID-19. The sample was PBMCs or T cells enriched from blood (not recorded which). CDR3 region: CASSQDDFDVNYGYTF. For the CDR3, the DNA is TGTGCCAGCAGCCAAGACGACTTTGACGTGAACTATGGCTACACCTTC.